The 13 T cell receptor beta chains below all came from one sample that was sequenced in a study of T-cell memory formation after mild COVID-19. From the 5' RACE reads, TCRdb called clonotypes with MiXCR, one entry per CDR3 protein. The sample yields hundreds of thousands of distinct CDR3 sequences, 17% seen once. The sequenced sample was PBMCs or a T cell subset sorted from them (not recorded which). All receptors derive from an adult woman who had mild COVID-19 (a few samples of this study predate the infection). Cell type and time point are not known.

This clonotype has at least ten counts. The chain links TRBV11-2 to TRBJ2-3; D is perhaps TRBD2 (5 bases). V shed 4 bases and J shed 1 base, with 15 bases lying between them. Germline CDR1 reads SGHAT; CDR2 reads FQNNGV. CDR3 length: 16 amino acids. The CDR3 loop reads CASSSPALRGTDTQYF. The CDR3 DNA reads as TGTGCCAGCAGCTCCCCGGCCCTGAGGGGCACAGATACGCAGTATTTT.

Only a few counts were recorded for this clonotype. The rearrangement uses TRBV29-1 and TRBJ2-7, with D tentatively TRBD1 or TRBD2 (5 bases each). Trimming left V 1 base short and J 6 bases short, with 16 bases between. The germline gives CDR1 SQVTM, CDR2 ANQGSEA. The CDR3 has 14 amino acids. The CDR3 protein is CSVEARDPPSEQYF. For the CDR3, the DNA is TGCAGCGTTGAAGCACGGGACCCGCCCTCCGAGCAGTACTTC.

V gene TRBV12-3 or TRBV12-4 combines with J gene TRBJ1-4; D perhaps matches TRBD1 (5 bases). V lost 2 bases and J 3 bases, leaving 7 bases between the germline ends. The CDR3 sequence is 14 residues long. CDR3 DNA sequence: TGTGCCAGCAGTTTACCAGGGTCTAATGAAAAACTGTTTTTT. Translated, it gives CASSLPGSNEKLFF.

Many counts were recorded for this clonotype. The CDR3 region has the DNA TGTGCCAGCAGTTTAGGGGGACAGGGACCCTACGAGCAGTACTTC. It is translated as CASSLGGQGPYEQYF. The chain joins TRBV12-3 or TRBV12-4 to TRBJ2-7; 9 bases line up with TRBD1. The J segment lost 2 bases and the V segment lost 1 base, leaving 3 bases of the junction unmatched. The CDR3 is 15 amino acids.

There are a few counts of this clonotype. V is TRBV29-1 and J is TRBJ1-5, with D tentatively TRBD1 (5 bases). CDR3 length equals 13 residues. V gave up 4 bases and J gave up 4 bases, with 11 bases separating them. Germline loops: CDR1 SQVTM, CDR2 ANQGSEA. CDR3 amino acids: CSVGGGLNQPQHF. The CDR3 nucleotides are TGCAGCGTTGGGGGGGGTCTAAATCAGCCCCAGCATTTT.

The CDR3 sequence: CASSRQGSSTEAFF. The CDR3 DNA reads TGTGCCAGCAGCCGGCAGGGGTCGAGCACTGAAGCTTTCTTT. This chain links TRBV7-3 with TRBJ1-1; D may be TRBD1 (6 bases). Germline loops: CDR1 SGHTA, CDR2 FQGTGA. This CDR3 has 14 residues. Trimming shortened V by 5 bases and J by 4 bases, and 14 bases separated the two germline ends.

This clonotype was picked up a small number of times. The chain couples TRBV18 to TRBJ2-1; 8 positions match TRBD2. J was trimmed by 8 bases and V by 4 bases; bases with no gene match: 7. The CDR3 loop spans 14 amino acids. Germline V gene lookup returns CDR1 KGHSH and CDR2 LQKENI. CDR3 loop: CASSQAGASHEQFF. DNA of the CDR3: TGTGCCAGCTCACAAGCGGGAGCCTCGCATGAGCAGTTCTTC.

The rearrangement joins TRBV19 to TRBJ2-1; D gene uncertain. The germline V gene encodes CDR1 LNHDA and CDR2 SQIVND (reference sequence). V was cut by 5 bases and J by 10 bases, with 15 bases left in between. The CDR3 is 13 amino acids. CDR3 sequence (DNA): TGTGCCAGTAGTCTCTTGCTTGGGCTAGAGCAGTTCTTC. This sequence encodes CASSLLLGLEQFF.

The CDR3 region has the DNA TGTGCCAGCAGCCTCACAGGGGGTTGGAATCAGCCCCAGCATTTT. Translating gives CASSLTGGWNQPQHF. The gene calls are TRBV6-5 and TRBJ1-5, with 8 positions matching TRBD1. The CDR3 length is 15 residues. The V and J ends lost 6 bases and 4 bases, in that order; junction bases with no gene match: 8. Germline V lookup: CDR1 MNHEY, CDR2 SVGAGI.

A few counts support this clonotype. CDR3 loop: CASIRGTNEKLFF. CDR3 bases: TGTGCCAGCATCAGGGGAACTAATGAAAAACTGTTTTTT. The J gene is TRBJ1-4, the V gene TRBV2; tentative D call: TRBD1 (6 bases). This CDR3 region has 13 residues. Germline V gene lookup returns CDR1 SNHLY and CDR2 FYNNEI. Trimming left V 7 bases short and J 1 base short, with 7 bases between. Filled out from reference TRBV2 and TRBJ1-4, the complete variable domain reads EPEVTQTPSHQVTQMGQEVILRCVPISNHLYFYWYRQILGQKVEFLVSFYNNEISEKSEIFDDQFSVERPDGSNFTLKIRSTKLEDSAMYFCASIRGTNEKLFFGSGTQLSVL.

The rearrangement links TRBV5-1 to TRBJ2-3; TRBD2 might be the D (5 bases). CDR1 SGHRS and CDR2 YFSETQ come from the germline V gene. This CDR3 is built from 17 residues. Trimming removed 2 bases from V and 2 bases from J, with 18 bases in between. The CDR3 sequence is CASSFSDSAGLTDTQYF. The DNA of the CDR3 is TGCGCCAGCAGCTTCTCGGACTCGGCGGGCCTCACAGATACGCAGTATTTT.

This clonotype was detected a few times. The chain is built from TRBV12-3 or TRBV12-4 and TRBJ2-7; 8 bases line up with TRBD1. With V trimmed by 4 bases and J by 10 bases, 12 bases remained unmatched. The CDR3 runs to 14 residues. This CDR3 reads CASSSTGGSTKQYF. DNA of the CDR3: TGTGCCAGCAGTTCTACAGGGGGTAGTACGAAACAGTACTTC.

A few counts support this clonotype. The V call is TRBV6-5, the J call TRBJ1-4; 8 nucleotides line up with TRBD1. The germline CDR1 and CDR2 sequences are MNHEY and SVGAGI. This CDR3 is 14 amino acids long. V was pared by 7 bases and J by 2 bases, with 3 bases of the junction left unmatched. The chain's CDR3 is CASTRGPTNEKLFF. The CDR3 DNA sequence: TGTGCCAGCACCAGGGGGCCTACTAATGAAAAACTGTTTTTT.